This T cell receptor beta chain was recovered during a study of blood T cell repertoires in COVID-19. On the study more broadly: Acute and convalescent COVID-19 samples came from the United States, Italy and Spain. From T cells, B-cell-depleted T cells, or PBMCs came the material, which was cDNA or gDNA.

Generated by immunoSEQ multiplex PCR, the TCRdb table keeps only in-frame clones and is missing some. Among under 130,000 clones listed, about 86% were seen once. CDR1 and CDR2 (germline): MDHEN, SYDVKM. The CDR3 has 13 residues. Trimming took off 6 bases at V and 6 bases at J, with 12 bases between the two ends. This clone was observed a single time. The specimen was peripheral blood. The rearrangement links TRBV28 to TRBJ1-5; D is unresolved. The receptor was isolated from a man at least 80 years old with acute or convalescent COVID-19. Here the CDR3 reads CASSRRRGQPQHF. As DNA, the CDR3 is TGTGCCAGCAGCCGCCGACGAGGTCAGCCCCAGCATTTT.